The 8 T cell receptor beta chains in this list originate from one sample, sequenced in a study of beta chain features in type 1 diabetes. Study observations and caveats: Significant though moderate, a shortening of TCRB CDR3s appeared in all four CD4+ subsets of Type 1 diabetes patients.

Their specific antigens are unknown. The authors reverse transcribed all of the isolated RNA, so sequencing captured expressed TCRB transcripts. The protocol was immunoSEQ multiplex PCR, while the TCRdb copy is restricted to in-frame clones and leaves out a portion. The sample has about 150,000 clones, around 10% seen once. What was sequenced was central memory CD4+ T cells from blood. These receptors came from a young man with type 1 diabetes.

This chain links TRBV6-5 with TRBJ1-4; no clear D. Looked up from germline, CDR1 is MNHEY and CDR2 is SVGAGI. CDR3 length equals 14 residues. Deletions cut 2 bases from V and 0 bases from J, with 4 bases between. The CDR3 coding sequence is TGTGCCAGCAGTTACCAGTCAACTAATGAAAAACTGTTTTTT. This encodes CASSYQSTNEKLFF.

The CDR3 DNA follows: TGCGCCAGCAGCCCTTCGTTTCGGGAAGATACGCAGTATTTT. Translated, it gives CASSPSFREDTQYF. The chain recombines TRBV4-3 with TRBJ2-3, with D tentatively TRBD2 (5 bases). CDR3 length: 14 residues. V was clipped by 4 bases and J by 5 bases, with 13 bases between them. Germline V gene sequence: CDR1 LGHNA, CDR2 YSLEER.

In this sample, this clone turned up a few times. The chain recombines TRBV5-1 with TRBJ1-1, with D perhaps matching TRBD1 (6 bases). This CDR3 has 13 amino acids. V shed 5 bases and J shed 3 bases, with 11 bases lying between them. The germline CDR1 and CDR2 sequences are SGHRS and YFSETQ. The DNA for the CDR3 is TGCGCCAGCAGATTACAGGGAGACACTGAAGCTTTCTTT. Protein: CASRLQGDTEAFF.

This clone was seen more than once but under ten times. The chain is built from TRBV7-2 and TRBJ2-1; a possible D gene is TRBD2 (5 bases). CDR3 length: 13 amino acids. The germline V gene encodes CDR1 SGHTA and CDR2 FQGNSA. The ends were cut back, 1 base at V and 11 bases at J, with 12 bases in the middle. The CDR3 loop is CASSLVFGEKQFF. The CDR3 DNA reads TGTGCCAGCAGCTTAGTTTTCGGGGAAAAGCAGTTCTTC.

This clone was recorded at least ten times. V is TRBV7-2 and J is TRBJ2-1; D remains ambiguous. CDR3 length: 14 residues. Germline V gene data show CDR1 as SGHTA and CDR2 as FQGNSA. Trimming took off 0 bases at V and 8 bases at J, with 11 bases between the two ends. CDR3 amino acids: CASSLASLSDEQFF. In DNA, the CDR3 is TGTGCCAGCAGCTTAGCCTCCTTGAGCGATGAGCAGTTCTTC.

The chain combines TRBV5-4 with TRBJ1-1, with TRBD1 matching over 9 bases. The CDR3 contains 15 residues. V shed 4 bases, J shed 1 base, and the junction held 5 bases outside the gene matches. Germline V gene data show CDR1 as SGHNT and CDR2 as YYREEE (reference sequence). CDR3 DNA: TGTGCCAGCAGCCTGACGGGACAGGGGAACACTGAAGCTTTCTTT. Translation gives CASSLTGQGNTEAFF.

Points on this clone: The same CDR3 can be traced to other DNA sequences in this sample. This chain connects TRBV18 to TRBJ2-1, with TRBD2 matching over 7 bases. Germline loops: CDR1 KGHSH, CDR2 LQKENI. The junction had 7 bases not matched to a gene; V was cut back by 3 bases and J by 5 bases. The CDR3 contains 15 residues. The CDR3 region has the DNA TGTGCCAGCTCACCGTTGGCGGGAGAAAACAATGAGCAGTTCTTC. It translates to CASSPLAGENNEQFF. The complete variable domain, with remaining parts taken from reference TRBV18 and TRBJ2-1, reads NAGVMQNPRHLVRRRGQEARLRCSPMKGHSHVYWYRQLPEEGLKFMVYLQKENIIDESGMPKERFSAEFPKEGPSILRIQQVVRGDSAAYFCASSPLAGENNEQFFGPGTRLTVL.

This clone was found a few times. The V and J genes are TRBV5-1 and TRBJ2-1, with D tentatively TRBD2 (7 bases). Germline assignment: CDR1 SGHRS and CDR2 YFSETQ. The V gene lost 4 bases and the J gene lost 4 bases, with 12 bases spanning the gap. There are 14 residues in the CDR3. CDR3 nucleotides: TGCGCCAGCAGCGGGGGGGCCAGTTACAATGAGCAGTTCTTC. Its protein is CASSGGASYNEQFF.